These 13 T cell receptor beta chains originate from one sample sequenced in a study of blood T cell repertoires in COVID-19. Data came from immunoSEQ multiplex PCR; TCRdb stores just in-frame clones and leaves some out. The sample contains about 300,000 clones, approximately 90% of which appear only once. The sequencing input was PBMCs or T cells enriched from blood (not recorded which). These receptors were taken from a man aged 25 to 40 who had recovered from COVID-19.

This chain uses TRBV2 with TRBJ2-1; D possibly corresponds to TRBD2 (5 bases). The V and J ends lost 5 bases and 1 base respectively, with 12 bases between them. This CDR3 contains 15 residues. In germline, CDR1 is SNHLY, CDR2 FYNNEI. This CDR3 reads CASSRGALSYNEQFF. The CDR3 bases are TGTGCCAGCAGTCGGGGTGCCCTATCCTACAATGAGCAGTTCTTC.

CDR3 in amino acids: CASSAGTGVYGYTF. In DNA form, the CDR3 reads TGCGCCAGCAGTGCAGGGACAGGGGTTTATGGCTACACCTTC. The chain employs TRBV5-1 and TRBJ1-2; 10 nucleotides agree with TRBD1. V trimming: 5 bases; J trimming: 5 bases; junction bases outside the gene matches: 6. Looked up from germline, CDR1 is SGHRS and CDR2 is YFSETQ. The CDR3 has 14 amino acids.

The chain uses TRBV2 and TRBJ1-4, with a tentative D call TRBD1 (6 bases). Germline assignment: CDR1 SNHLY and CDR2 FYNNEI. The CDR3 consists of 15 residues. V dropped 0 bases and J dropped 4 bases, with 9 bases sitting between them. The CDR3 DNA sequence: TGTGCCAGCAGTGAAGCGACAGGTTATAATGAAAAACTGTTTTTT. Translating gives CASSEATGYNEKLFF. Combining the CDR3 with reference TRBV2 and TRBJ1-4 gives the whole variable domain EPEVTQTPSHQVTQMGQEVILRCVPISNHLYFYWYRQILGQKVEFLVSFYNNEISEKSEIFDDQFSVERPDGSNFTLKIRSTKLEDSAMYFCASSEATGYNEKLFFGSGTQLSVL.

The CDR3 sequence: CASSPFPSREVVEQFF. The CDR3 DNA is TGTGCCAGCAGTCCCTTCCCCTCGCGGGAGGTCGTCGAGCAGTTCTTC. V is TRBV6-4 and J is TRBJ2-1; 8 bases are a match to TRBD2. The trim removed 5 bases at V and 10 bases at J, leaving 16 bases unmatched. This CDR3 is built from 16 residues. CDR1 is MRHNA and CDR2 is SNTAGT in the germline V gene.

On this clone itself: Because the CDR3 is missing its conserved closing phenylalanine or tryptophan, this is likely a read error. The V and J genes are TRBV27 and TRBJ1-6; D is perhaps TRBD1 (6 bases). With 4 bases removed from V and 4 bases from J, the gap between germline ends came to 8 bases. CDR1 and CDR2 (germline): MNHEY, SMNVEV (reference sequence). This CDR3 is 14 amino acids long. The CDR3 DNA reads as TGTGCCAGCAGTTCCGGACAGTATAATTCACCCCTCCACTCT. It codes for CASSSGQYNSPLHS.

This sequence joins TRBV27 and TRBJ1-1; tentatively, D is TRBD1 (6 bases). Trimming cost V 1 base and J 0 bases, with 6 bases left between them. Germline CDR1 MNHEY, CDR2 SMNVEV (reference sequence). CDR3 length: 14 amino acids. CDR3 residues: CASSLYRVNTEAFF. Written as DNA, the CDR3 is TGTGCCAGCAGTTTATACAGGGTGAACACTGAAGCTTTCTTT.

As regards this clone: Other DNA sequences in the same sample also yield this CDR3. The V gene is TRBV20-1, the J gene TRBJ1-1; no firm D call. Between the trimmed V and J ends, which lost 3 bases and 1 base, there was a span of 6 bases. Germline CDR1 DFQATT, CDR2 SNEGSKA (reference sequence). This CDR3 spans 12 amino acids. CDR3 DNA sequence: TGCAGTGCTAGTGGAGGGAACACTGAAGCTTTCTTT. This encodes CSASGGNTEAFF.

The chain employs TRBV28 and TRBJ2-7, with 8 bases lining up with TRBD1. The CDR3 runs 13 residues. V trimming: 8 bases; J trimming: 0 bases; junction bases outside the gene matches: 3. Looked up from germline, CDR1 is MDHEN and CDR2 is SYDVKM. The DNA of the CDR3 is TGTGCCAGCGACAGGGGTCCCTCCTACGAGCAGTACTTC. This gives the protein CASDRGPSYEQYF. Drawing the rest from reference TRBV28 and TRBJ2-7, the complete variable domain is DVKVTQSSRYLVKRTGEKVFLECVQDMDHENMFWYRQDPGLGLRLIYFSYDVKMKEKGDIPEGYSVSREKKERFSLILESASTNQTSMYLCASDRGPSYEQYFGPGTRLTVT.

The J gene is TRBJ1-2, the V gene TRBV5-1; no clear D gene. The CDR3 runs 15 residues. Germline CDR1 reads SGHRS; CDR2 reads YFSETQ. The V gene lost 0 bases and the J gene lost 0 bases, with 9 bases spanning the gap. As DNA, the CDR3 is TGCGCCAGCAGCTTGGCCGTAAGAGCTAACTATGGCTACACCTTC. Protein sequence: CASSLAVRANYGYTF.

This clone was detected only a few times. The chain links TRBV11-3 to TRBJ1-6; TRBD1 matches at 8 bases. Germline lookup yields CDR1 SGHNT and CDR2 YENEEA. The CDR3 extends over 18 amino acids. Unmatched junction bases numbered 20, after V lost 8 bases and J lost 8 bases. The CDR3 DNA is TGTGCCAGCTTTAATCAGGGGGCAAGGAATTCGGGGCATTCACCCCTCCACTTT. As protein: CASFNQGARNSGHSPLHF.

V usage is TRBV18 and J usage is TRBJ1-2; a possible D gene is TRBD1 (5 bases). CDR1 is KGHSH, CDR2 LQKENI, per germline. The V end was cut by 0 bases, the J end by 7 bases, with 12 bases between. The CDR3 consists of 14 residues. The CDR3 sequence: CASSPPGRGSGYTF. The CDR3 bases are TGTGCCAGCTCACCACCGGGCCGGGGGTCTGGCTACACCTTC.

The V call is TRBV28, the J call TRBJ2-2; 9 bases fit TRBD2. The CDR3 is made up of 14 amino acids. Unmatched junction bases numbered 3, after V lost 3 bases and J lost 7 bases. CDR1 and CDR2 (germline): MDHEN, SYDVKM. The chain's CDR3 is CASSFPAGGGELFF. The CDR3 region has the DNA TGTGCCAGCAGTTTTCCAGCGGGGGGCGGGGAGCTGTTTTTT.

The V gene is TRBV10-2, the J gene TRBJ2-7; TRBD2 is a possible D gene (5 bases). The CDR3 contains 13 residues. V shed 6 bases and J shed 7 bases, with 16 bases lying between them. Germline loops: CDR1 WSHSY, CDR2 SAAADI. CDR3 region: CASSSQQQREQYF. The CDR3 coding sequence is TGCGCCAGCAGCTCGCAACAGCAGCGGGAGCAGTACTTC.